This TCR beta chain was obtained from a study of PD-1 blockade in classical Hodgkin lymphoma. At the level of the study: Patients were administered nivolumab (3 mg/kg intravenously) every 2 weeks.

The assay was immunoSEQ multiplex PCR, and TCRdb's table has in-frame clones only and misses some. The table lists around 17,000 clones, approximately 80% of them singletons. All patients experienced relapse after autologous stem cell transplantation, and brentuximab vedotin exposure was variable. Magnetic negative selection was used to purify CD4+ T cells from PBMCs that had been thawed. Note on this clone: Its antigen is not known.

Study results and limitations: The study found that TCR diversity rose significantly by C4D1 in CD4+ but not CD8+ cells. The causes of the repertoire differences, possibly disease activity or prior therapy, remain undefined. When set against healthy donors, newly diagnosed patients were reported to show lower baseline TCR diversity.

The CDR3 loop spans 14 amino acids. V lost 2 bases to trimming and J lost 4 bases, with 8 bases between them. Germline V gene sequence: CDR1 SGHTA, CDR2 FQGTGA. The specimen was CD4+ T cells from blood, collected at baseline. The sequence was obtained from a human donor with classical Hodgkin lymphoma. This chain joins TRBV7-3 and TRBJ2-2; D is uncertain. The CDR3 nucleotides read TGTGCCAGCAGCTTACGCTACAGCACCGGGGAGCTGTTTTTT. Translating it yields CASSLRYSTGELFF.